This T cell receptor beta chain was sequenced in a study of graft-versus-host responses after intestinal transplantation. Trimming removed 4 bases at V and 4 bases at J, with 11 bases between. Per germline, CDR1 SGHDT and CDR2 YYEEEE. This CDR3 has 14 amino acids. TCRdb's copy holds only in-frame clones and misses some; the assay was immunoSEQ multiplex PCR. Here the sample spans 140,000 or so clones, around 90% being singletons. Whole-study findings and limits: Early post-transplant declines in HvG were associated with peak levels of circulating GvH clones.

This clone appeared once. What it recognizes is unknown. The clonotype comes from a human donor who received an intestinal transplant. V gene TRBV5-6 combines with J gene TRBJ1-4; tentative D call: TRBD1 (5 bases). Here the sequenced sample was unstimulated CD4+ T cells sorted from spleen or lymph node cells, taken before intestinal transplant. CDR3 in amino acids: CASSPRDFNEKLFF. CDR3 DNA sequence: TGTGCCAGCAGCCCCCGGGACTTTAATGAAAAACTGTTTTTT.